The 16 T cell receptor beta chains listed next were all sequenced from one sample in a study of beta chain features in type 1 diabetes. Reverse transcription of all isolated RNA meant that expressed TCRB transcripts were sequenced. Method: immunoSEQ multiplex PCR; TCRdb's copy keeps in-frame clones and lacks some. The table has roughly 700,000 clones, about an eighth seen once; the top ten hold about 0.02%. Their antigen targets remain unknown. Study-level findings and limits: Shorter TCRB CDR3s, moderately but significantly so, were found in Type 1 diabetes patients in all four CD4+ subsets.

The source material was naive CD4+ T cells from blood. The receptors shown here come from a young man with type 1 diabetes.

This clone was seen more than once but under ten times. The J gene is TRBJ2-5, the V gene TRBV6-5; 9 bases are shared with TRBD2. The CDR3 sequence is 16 residues long. The trim removed 0 bases at V and 2 bases at J, leaving 4 bases unmatched. Germline CDR1 is MNHEY and CDR2 is SVGAGI. CDR3 in amino acids: CASSYSIAGGQETQYF. The CDR3 region has the DNA TGTGCCAGCAGTTACTCAATCGCGGGGGGGCAAGAGACCCAGTACTTC.

This clone was seen more than once but under ten times. The chain carries TRBV5-4 and TRBJ1-6, with D unclear. Trimming pared 5 bases from V and 1 base from J, leaving 13 bases between. This CDR3 has 16 residues. Germline V gene lookup returns CDR1 SGHNT and CDR2 YYREEE (reference sequence). CDR3 sequence reads: CASREAAGSYNSPLHF. CDR3 bases: TGTGCCAGCAGGGAAGCGGCAGGATCCTATAATTCACCCCTCCACTTT. Full variable domain (rest looked up from reference TRBV5-4 and TRBJ1-6): ETGVTQSPTHLIKTRGQQVTLRCSSQSGHNTVSWYQQALGQGPQFIFQYYREEENGRGNFPPRFSGLQFPNYSSELNVNALELDDSALYLCASREAAGSYNSPLHFGNGTRLTVT.

This clone occurred a few times. The chain carries TRBV5-1 and TRBJ1-4; D not resolved. Trimming removed 5 bases at V and 5 bases at J, with 10 bases between. The germline V gene encodes CDR1 SGHRS and CDR2 YFSETQ. There are 13 residues in the CDR3. In nucleotides, the CDR3 is TGCGCCAGCAGAGCGAGCGAGAATGAAAAACTGTTTTTT. Protein sequence: CASRASENEKLFF.

On this clone itself: In the same sample, other DNA sequences code for this CDR3. The chain is built from TRBV29-1 and TRBJ1-1, with TRBD1 as a possible D gene (5 bases). The V end was cut by 2 bases, the J end by 1 base, with 8 bases between. This CDR3 is built from 13 residues. The V gene's germline CDR1 is SQVTM and CDR2 ANQGSEA. The CDR3 sequence: CSVERGGNTEAFF. The CDR3 DNA reads as TGCAGCGTTGAAAGGGGAGGGAACACTGAAGCTTTCTTT. Combining the CDR3 with reference TRBV29-1 and TRBJ1-1 gives the whole variable domain SAVISQKPSRDICQRGTSLTIQCQVDSQVTMMFWYRQQPGQSLTLIATANQGSEATYESGFVIDKFPISRPNLTFSTLTVSNMSPEDSSIYLCSVERGGNTEAFFGQGTRLTVV.

This clone came up a few times. This chain connects TRBV30 to TRBJ2-7, with 9 nucleotides matching TRBD1. Germline values: CDR1 GTSNPN, CDR2 SVGIG (reference sequence). V gave up 1 base and J gave up 2 bases; unmatched junction bases: 6. This CDR3 is 15 amino acids long. The CDR3 nucleotides read TGTGCCTGGAGTGGGGGGACAGGGTCGGCCTACGAGCAGTACTTC. Protein sequence: CAWSGGTGSAYEQYF.

The J gene is TRBJ2-3, the V gene TRBV6-4; 8 bases align to TRBD1. The germline CDR1 and CDR2 sequences are MRHNA and SNTAGT. Trimming removed 5 bases from V and 7 bases from J; junction bases left unmatched: 8. This CDR3 is 14 amino acids long. As DNA, the CDR3 is TGTGCCAGCAGTTTAGGACAGGGACAATATACGCAGTATTTT. Encoded protein: CASSLGQGQYTQYF.

The chain links TRBV4-1 to TRBJ1-2; maybe TRBD1 (6 bases). The CDR3 sequence is 15 residues long. CDR1 is MGHRA, CDR2 YSYEKL, per germline. V was clipped by 1 base and J by 5 bases, with 14 bases between them. The CDR3 sequence is CASSQADRQEYGYTF. In nucleotides, the CDR3 is TGCGCCAGCAGCCAAGCGGACAGACAAGAATATGGCTACACCTTC.

The sample holds a few counts of this clone. The V gene is TRBV7-9, the J gene TRBJ1-3; a possible D gene is TRBD1 (5 bases). The V gene's germline CDR1 is SEHNR and CDR2 FQNEAQ (reference sequence). Deletions cut 4 bases from V and 0 bases from J, with 22 bases between. This CDR3 spans 19 amino acids. The CDR3 bases are TGTGCCAGCAGCTGGGACGGCGGTTTCCCTTATAGCTCTGGAAACACCATATATTTT. This encodes CASSWDGGFPYSSGNTIYF.

The gene calls are TRBV30 and TRBJ2-5; either TRBD1 or TRBD2 may fit D (5 bases each). This CDR3 has 16 amino acids. CDR1 and CDR2 (germline): GTSNPN, SVGIG (reference sequence). V gave up 0 bases and J gave up 1 base, with 15 bases separating them. CDR3 protein: CAWSVFDLGVQETQYF. The CDR3 nucleotides read TGTGCCTGGAGTGTCTTCGACCTGGGGGTCCAAGAGACCCAGTACTTC.

The rearrangement joins TRBV5-4 to TRBJ1-1, with 8 bases identical to TRBD1. In germline, CDR1 is SGHNT, CDR2 YYREEE (reference sequence). The CDR3 contains 13 residues. With 7 bases clipped from V and 1 base from J, the junction kept 3 bases outside the gene matches. The CDR3 loop reads CASPDRGNTEAFF. The CDR3 DNA reads TGTGCCAGCCCCGACAGGGGGAACACTGAAGCTTTCTTT.

The J gene is TRBJ2-5, the V gene TRBV5-4; D is undetermined. CDR1 is SGHNT and CDR2 is YYREEE in the germline V gene (reference sequence). The CDR3 length is 15 residues. Trimming shortened V by 1 base and J by 5 bases, and 15 bases separated the two germline ends. The CDR3 DNA sequence: TGTGCCAGCAGCTTGCCGCGGCAGCCGGGCGAGACCCAGTACTTC. Amino acid sequence: CASSLPRQPGETQYF.

The chain recombines TRBV29-1 with TRBJ1-1; TRBD1 matches at 8 bases. The CDR3 totals 13 residues. Losses at the gene ends were 4 bases for V and 5 bases for J; bases not matched to a gene: 6. Germline-derived CDR1 and CDR2 are SQVTM and ANQGSEA. The CDR3 sequence is CSVGTGGRTEAFF. CDR3 DNA sequence: TGCAGCGTTGGTACAGGGGGTCGAACTGAAGCTTTCTTT.

As concerns this clone: The junction differs from germline at one of its ends, possibly a read error. This CDR3 reads CASSPTWGAAGELFF. CDR3 nucleotide sequence: TGTGCCAGCAGCCCAACCTGGGGGGCTGCCGGAGAGCTGTTTTTT. The rearrangement joins TRBV7-9 to TRBJ2-2; D possibly matches TRBD1 or TRBD2 (6 bases each). Germline V gene data show CDR1 as SEHNR and CDR2 as FQNEAQ (reference sequence). The CDR3 runs 15 residues.

The CDR3: CASSLPGGQNYGYTF. CDR3 DNA sequence: TGCGCCAGCAGCCTCCCTGGGGGACAGAACTATGGCTACACCTTC. The chain is built from TRBV4-1 and TRBJ1-2; 7 bases match TRBD1. J lost 2 bases, V lost 4 bases, and 7 bases had no gene match. Looked up from germline, CDR1 is MGHRA and CDR2 is YSYEKL. CDR3 length: 15 residues.

This chain joins TRBV9 and TRBJ1-1; weak D call: TRBD1 (6 bases). V was cut by 4 bases and J by 1 base, with 14 bases left in between. Germline CDR1 SGDLS, CDR2 YYNGEE. This CDR3 contains 15 residues. CDR3 sequence reads: CASSPLPTGNTEAFF. The DNA for the CDR3 is TGTGCCAGCAGCCCTCTACCGACAGGGAACACTGAAGCTTTCTTT.

The sample holds a few counts of this clone. The chain uses TRBV2 and TRBJ1-6; no clear D. The ends were cut back, 9 bases at V and 6 bases at J, with 9 bases in the middle. The CDR3 totals 12 residues. Germline V CDR1 and CDR2: SNHLY, FYNNEI. CDR3 sequence (DNA): TGTGCCAGATCGCCGCCTAATTCACCCCTCCACTTT. Translation: CARSPPNSPLHF.